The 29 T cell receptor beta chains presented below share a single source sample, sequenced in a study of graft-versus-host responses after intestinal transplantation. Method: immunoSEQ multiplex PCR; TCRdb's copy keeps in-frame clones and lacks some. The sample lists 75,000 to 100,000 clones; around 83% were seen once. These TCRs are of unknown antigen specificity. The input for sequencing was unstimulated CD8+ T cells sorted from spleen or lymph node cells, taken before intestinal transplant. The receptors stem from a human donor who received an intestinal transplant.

The CDR3 reads CASSSPGTGFDYEQYF. In DNA form, the CDR3 reads TGCGCCAGCAGCTCCCCCGGGACAGGGTTTGACTACGAGCAGTACTTC. The chain employs TRBV5-1 and TRBJ2-7; 9 nucleotides line up with TRBD1. CDR1 is SGHRS and CDR2 is YFSETQ in the germline V gene. After removal of 3 bases from V and 3 bases from J, the junction contained 10 bases not matched to a gene. The CDR3 extends over 16 amino acids.

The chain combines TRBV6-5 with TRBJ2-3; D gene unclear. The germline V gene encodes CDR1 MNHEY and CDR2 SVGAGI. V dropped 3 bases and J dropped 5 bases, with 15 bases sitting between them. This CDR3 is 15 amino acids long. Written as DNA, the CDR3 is TGTGCCAGCAGTTATGGAGTACCCCCGGTAGATACGCAGTATTTT. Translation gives CASSYGVPPVDTQYF.

The CDR3 here is CASSLGGGELEKLFF. CDR3 coding DNA: TGTGCCAGCAGCTTAGGAGGGGGGGAATTGGAAAAACTGTTTTTT. The chain links TRBV7-6 to TRBJ1-4; perhaps TRBD1 as D (6 bases). CDR1 and CDR2 from the germline V gene are SGHVS and FNYEAQ. V was trimmed by 1 base and J by 8 bases, leaving 14 bases between them. The CDR3 sequence is 15 residues long.

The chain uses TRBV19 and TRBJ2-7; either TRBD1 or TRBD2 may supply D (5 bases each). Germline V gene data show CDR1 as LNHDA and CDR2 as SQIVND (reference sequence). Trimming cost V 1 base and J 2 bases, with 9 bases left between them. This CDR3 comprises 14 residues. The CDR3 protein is CASSIGGTPYEQYF. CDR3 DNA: TGTGCCAGTAGTATAGGTGGGACCCCCTACGAGCAGTACTTC. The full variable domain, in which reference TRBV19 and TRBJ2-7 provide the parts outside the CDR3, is DGGITQSPKYLFRKEGQNVTLSCEQNLNHDAMYWYRQDPGQGLRLIYYSQIVNDFQKGDIAEGYSVSREKKESFPLTVTSAQKNPTAFYLCASSIGGTPYEQYFGPGTRLTVT.

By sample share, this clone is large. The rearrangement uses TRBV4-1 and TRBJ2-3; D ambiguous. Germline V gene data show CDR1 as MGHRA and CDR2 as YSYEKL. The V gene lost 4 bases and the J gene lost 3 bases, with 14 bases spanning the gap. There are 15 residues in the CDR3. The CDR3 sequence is CASSLGQVRTDTQYF. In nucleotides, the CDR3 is TGCGCCAGCAGCCTAGGTCAGGTACGGACAGATACGCAGTATTTT.

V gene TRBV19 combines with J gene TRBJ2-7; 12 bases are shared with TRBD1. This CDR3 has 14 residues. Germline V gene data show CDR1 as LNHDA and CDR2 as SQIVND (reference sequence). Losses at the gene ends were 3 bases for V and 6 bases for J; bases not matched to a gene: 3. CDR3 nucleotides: TGTGCCAGTAGTATGGGACAGGGGGCGAGCGAGCAGTACTTC. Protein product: CASSMGQGASEQYF.

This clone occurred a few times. The CDR3 sequence is CATSRDLAGGHYEQYF. Here the CDR3 DNA reads TGTGCCACCAGCAGAGATCTAGCGGGGGGGCACTACGAGCAGTACTTC. The V and J genes are TRBV15 and TRBJ2-7; 12 bases agree with TRBD2. The CDR3 loop spans 16 amino acids. J was trimmed by 3 bases and V by 0 bases; bases with no gene match: 3. Germline V gene data show CDR1 as LNHNV and CDR2 as YYDKDF (reference sequence). Combining the CDR3 with reference TRBV15 and TRBJ2-7 gives the whole variable domain DAMVIQNPRYQVTQFGKPVTLSCSQTLNHNVMYWYQQKSSQAPKLLFHYYDKDFNNEADTPDNFQSRRPNTSFCFLDIRSPGLGDTAMYLCATSRDLAGGHYEQYFGPGTRLTVT.

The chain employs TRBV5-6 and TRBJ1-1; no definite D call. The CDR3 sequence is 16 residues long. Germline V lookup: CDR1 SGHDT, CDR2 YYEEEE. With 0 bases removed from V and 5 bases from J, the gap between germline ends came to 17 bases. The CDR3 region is CASSLVRPASGTEAFF. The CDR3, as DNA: TGTGCCAGCAGCTTGGTCCGGCCAGCCTCGGGGACTGAAGCTTTCTTT.

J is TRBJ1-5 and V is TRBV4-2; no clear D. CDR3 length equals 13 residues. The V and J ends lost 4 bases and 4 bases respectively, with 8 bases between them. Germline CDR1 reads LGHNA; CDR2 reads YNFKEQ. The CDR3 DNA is TGTGCCAGCAGCCGTACTCCAAATCAGCCCCAGCATTTT. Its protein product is CASSRTPNQPQHF.

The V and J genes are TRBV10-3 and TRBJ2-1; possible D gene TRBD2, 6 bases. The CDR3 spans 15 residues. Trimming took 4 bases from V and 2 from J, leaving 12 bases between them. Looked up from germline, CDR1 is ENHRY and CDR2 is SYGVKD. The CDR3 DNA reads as TGTGCCATCAGTGGGGCTAGCGCTCCCTACAATGAGCAGTTCTTC. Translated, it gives CAISGASAPYNEQFF.

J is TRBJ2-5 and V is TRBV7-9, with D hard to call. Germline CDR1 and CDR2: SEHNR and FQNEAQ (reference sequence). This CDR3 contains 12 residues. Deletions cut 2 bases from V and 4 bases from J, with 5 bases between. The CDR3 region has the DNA TGTGCCAGCAGCTTATCTCCAGAGACCCAGTACTTC. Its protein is CASSLSPETQYF. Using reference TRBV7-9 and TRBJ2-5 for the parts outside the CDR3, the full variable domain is DTGVSQNPRHKITKRGQNVTFRCDPISEHNRLYWYRQTLGQGPEFLTYFQNEAQLEKSRLLSDRFSAERPKGSFSTLEIQRTEQGDSAMYLCASSLSPETQYFGPGTRLLVL.

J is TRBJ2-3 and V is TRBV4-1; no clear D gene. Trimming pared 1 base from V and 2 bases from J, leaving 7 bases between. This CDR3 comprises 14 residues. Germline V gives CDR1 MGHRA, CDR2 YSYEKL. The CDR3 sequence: CASSQVSITDTQYF. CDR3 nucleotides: TGCGCCAGCAGCCAAGTCTCCATCACAGATACGCAGTATTTT.

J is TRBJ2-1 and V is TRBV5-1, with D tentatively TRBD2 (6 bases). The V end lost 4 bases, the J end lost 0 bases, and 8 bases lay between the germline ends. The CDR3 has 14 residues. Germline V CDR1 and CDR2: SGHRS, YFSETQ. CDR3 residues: CASSETSSYNEQFF. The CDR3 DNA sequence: TGCGCCAGCAGCGAGACTAGCTCCTACAATGAGCAGTTCTTC.

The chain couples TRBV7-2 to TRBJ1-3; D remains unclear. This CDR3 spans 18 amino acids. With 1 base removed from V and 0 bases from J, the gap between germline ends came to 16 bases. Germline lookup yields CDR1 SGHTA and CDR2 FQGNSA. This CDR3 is CASSLVFYRRPSGNTIYF. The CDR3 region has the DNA TGTGCCAGCAGCTTAGTCTTTTATAGGAGACCCTCTGGAAACACCATATATTTT.

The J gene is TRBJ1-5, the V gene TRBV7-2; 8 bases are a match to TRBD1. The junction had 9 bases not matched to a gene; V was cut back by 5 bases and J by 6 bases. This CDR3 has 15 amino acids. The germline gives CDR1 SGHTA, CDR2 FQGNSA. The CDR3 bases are TGTGCCAGCAGCACAGACAGGGGAGGGGGTCAGCCCCAGCATTTT. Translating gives CASSTDRGGGQPQHF.

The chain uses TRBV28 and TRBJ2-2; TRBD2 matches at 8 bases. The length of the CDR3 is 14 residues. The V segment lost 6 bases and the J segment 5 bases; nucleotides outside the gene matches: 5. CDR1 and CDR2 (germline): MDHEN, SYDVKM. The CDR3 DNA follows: TGTGCCAGCAGAGCGGGAGTAATTACCGGGGAGCTGTTTTTT. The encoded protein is CASRAGVITGELFF.

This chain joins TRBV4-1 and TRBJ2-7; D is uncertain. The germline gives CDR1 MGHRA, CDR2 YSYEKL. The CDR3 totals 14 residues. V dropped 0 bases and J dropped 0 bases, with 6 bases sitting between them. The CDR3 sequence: CASSQDANSYEQYF. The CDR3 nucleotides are TGCGCCAGCAGCCAAGATGCAAACTCCTACGAGCAGTACTTC.

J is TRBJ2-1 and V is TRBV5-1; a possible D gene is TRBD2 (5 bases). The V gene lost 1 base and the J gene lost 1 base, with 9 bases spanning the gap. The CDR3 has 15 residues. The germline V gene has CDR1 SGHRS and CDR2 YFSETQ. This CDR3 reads CASSLRGGSYNEQFF. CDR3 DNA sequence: TGCGCCAGCAGCTTGCGGGGTGGATCCTACAATGAGCAGTTCTTC.

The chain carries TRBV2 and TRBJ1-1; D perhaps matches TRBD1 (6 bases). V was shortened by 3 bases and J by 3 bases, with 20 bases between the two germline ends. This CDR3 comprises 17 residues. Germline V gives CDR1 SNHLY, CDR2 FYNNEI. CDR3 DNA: TGTGCCAGCAGTGATCCTTTCGGGGGGGCCGGGGACACTGAAGCTTTCTTT. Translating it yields CASSDPFGGAGDTEAFF.

CDR3 sequence (DNA): TGTGCCAGCAGCTTAGGCCTAGCGGGAGCGAGGAATGAGCAGTTCTTC. Translated, it gives CASSLGLAGARNEQFF. The chain uses TRBV11-3 and TRBJ2-1, with 10 bases identical to TRBD2. CDR1 and CDR2 from the germline V gene are SGHNT and YENEEA. The CDR3 runs to 16 residues. Trimming cost V 1 base and J 7 bases; bases outside gene matches: 7.

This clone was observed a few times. The CDR3 spells CASSEGQGGNTIYF. The CDR3 nucleotides read TGTGCCAGCAGTGAGGGACAGGGTGGAAACACCATATATTTT. The chain carries TRBV6-1 and TRBJ1-3; 9 positions match TRBD1. CDR1 and CDR2 from the germline V gene are MNHNS and SASEGT. V was clipped by 3 bases and J by 3 bases; unmatched bases: 0. The length of the CDR3 is 14 residues.

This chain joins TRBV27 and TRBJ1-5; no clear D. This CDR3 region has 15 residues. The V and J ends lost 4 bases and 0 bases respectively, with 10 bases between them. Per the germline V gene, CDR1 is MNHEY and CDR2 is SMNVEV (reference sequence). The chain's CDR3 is CASSSHEDSNQPQHF. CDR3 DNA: TGTGCCAGCAGTTCCCATGAGGATAGCAATCAGCCCCAGCATTTT.

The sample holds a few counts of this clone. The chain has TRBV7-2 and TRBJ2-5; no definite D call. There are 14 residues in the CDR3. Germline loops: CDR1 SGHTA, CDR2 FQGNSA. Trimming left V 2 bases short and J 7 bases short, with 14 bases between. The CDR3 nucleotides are TGTGCCAGCAGCTTAAAGGGCCATCTTGGGACCCAGTACTTC. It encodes CASSLKGHLGTQYF.

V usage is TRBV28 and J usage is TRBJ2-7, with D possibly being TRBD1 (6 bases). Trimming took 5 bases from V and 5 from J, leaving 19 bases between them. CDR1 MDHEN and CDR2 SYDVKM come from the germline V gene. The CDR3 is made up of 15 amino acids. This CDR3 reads CASSPPQGPSHEQYF. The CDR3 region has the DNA TGTGCCAGCAGTCCCCCCCAGGGGCCCAGCCACGAGCAGTACTTC. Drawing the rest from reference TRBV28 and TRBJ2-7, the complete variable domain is DVKVTQSSRYLVKRTGEKVFLECVQDMDHENMFWYRQDPGLGLRLIYFSYDVKMKEKGDIPEGYSVSREKKERFSLILESASTNQTSMYLCASSPPQGPSHEQYFGPGTRLTVT.

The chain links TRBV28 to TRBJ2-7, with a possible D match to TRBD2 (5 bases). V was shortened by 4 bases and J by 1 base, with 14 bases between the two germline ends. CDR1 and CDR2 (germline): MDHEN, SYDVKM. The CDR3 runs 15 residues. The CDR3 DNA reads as TGTGCCAGCAGTTCCCTTGCGGACTTTTCCTACGAGCAGTACTTC. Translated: CASSSLADFSYEQYF.

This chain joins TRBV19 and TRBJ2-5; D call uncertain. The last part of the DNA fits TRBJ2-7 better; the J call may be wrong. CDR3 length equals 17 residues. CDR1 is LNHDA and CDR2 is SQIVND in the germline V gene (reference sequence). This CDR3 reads CASTPTVPYKTSYEQYF. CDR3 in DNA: TGTGCCAGTACTCCCACAGTCCCCTATAAAACCTCCTACGAGCAGTACTTC.

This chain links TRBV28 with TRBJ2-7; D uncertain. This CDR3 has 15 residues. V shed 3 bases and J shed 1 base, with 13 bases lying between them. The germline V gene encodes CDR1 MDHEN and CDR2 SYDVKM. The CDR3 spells CASSLIARISYEQYF. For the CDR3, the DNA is TGTGCCAGCAGTTTGATAGCCAGAATTTCCTACGAGCAGTACTTC.

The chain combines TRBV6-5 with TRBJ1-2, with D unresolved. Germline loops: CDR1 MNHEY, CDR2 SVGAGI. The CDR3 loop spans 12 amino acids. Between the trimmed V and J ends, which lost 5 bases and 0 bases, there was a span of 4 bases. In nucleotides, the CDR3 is TGTGCCAGCAGTGACACTAACTATGGCTACACCTTC. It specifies CASSDTNYGYTF.

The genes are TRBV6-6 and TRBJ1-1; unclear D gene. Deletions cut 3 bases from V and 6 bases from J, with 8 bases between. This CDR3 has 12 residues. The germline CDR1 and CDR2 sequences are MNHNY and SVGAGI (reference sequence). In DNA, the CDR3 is TGTGCCAGCAGTTATGCTGGGGCTGAAGCTTTCTTT. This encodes CASSYAGAEAFF.